One TCR beta chain is described in this entry. Its antigen is unidentified. The sample comes from a study of CD8+ T cells in alopecia areata. Study results and caveats: Many expanded lesional clones stayed in scalp and blood while on tofacitinib.

RNA extraction was followed by reverse transcription into cDNA, which acted as the sequencing template. Method: immunoSEQ multiplex PCR; TCRdb's copy keeps in-frame clones and lacks some. The data show 150,000 to 200,000 clones, less than 70% seen once. Treatment described: oral pan-JAK inhibitor, 5-10 mg twice daily. The CDR3 runs to 15 residues. Trimming shortened V by 3 bases and J by 4 bases, and 12 bases separated the two germline ends. Germline assignment: CDR1 SNHLY and CDR2 FYNNEI. The chain combines TRBV2 with TRBJ2-2; D might be TRBD1 or TRBD2, each matching 5 bases. The sequence was collected from a human donor with alopecia areata. Source: CD4+ T cells sorted from blood, taken at week 24, from a patient treated with tofacitinib. The DNA for the CDR3 is TGTGCCAGCAGTGAGAGGGGCGCAGCCACCGGGGAGCTGTTTTTT. Translation gives CASSERGAATGELFF.